This passage covers 4 T cell receptor beta chains from one sample sequenced in a study of OX40 agonist ivuxolimab in advanced cancers. The method was immunoSEQ multiplex PCR; TCRdb's version includes in-frame clones alone and lacks a portion of them. The sample includes fewer than 85,000 clones, approximately 83% of them seen just once. The specimen was CD4+ or CD8+ T cells sorted from blood, collected in a trial of the OX40 agonist ivuxolimab. These receptors were taken from an adult with an advanced solid tumor such as melanoma, head and neck, liver or kidney cancer.

The chain combines TRBV18 with TRBJ2-6; 7 positions match TRBD1. Germline lookup yields CDR1 KGHSH and CDR2 LQKENI. This CDR3 has 15 residues. Losses at the gene ends were 2 bases for V and 4 bases for J; bases not matched to a gene: 2. The CDR3 spells CASSPTGAGANVLTF. CDR3 DNA: TGTGCCAGCTCACCAACAGGGGCCGGGGCCAACGTCCTGACTTTC.

The chain has TRBV6-1 and TRBJ2-4; perhaps TRBD1 as D (5 bases). Germline CDR1 and CDR2: MNHNS and SASEGT. The CDR3 covers 18 residues. The V and J ends lost 4 bases and 2 bases respectively, with 21 bases between them. The CDR3 here is CASSVDSRVSLSKNIQYF. As DNA, the CDR3 is TGTGCCAGCAGTGTTGACTCCAGGGTCTCACTTTCCAAAAACATTCAGTACTTC.

CDR3 coding DNA: TGCGCCAGCAGCCACCAGGCGTCAGAGACCCAGTACTTC. It translates to CASSHQASETQYF. The chain links TRBV4-3 to TRBJ2-5; no definite D call. This CDR3 has 13 residues. CDR1 and CDR2 (germline): LGHNA, YSLEER. The V end was cut by 3 bases, the J end by 4 bases, with 9 bases between.

This chain uses TRBV11-3 with TRBJ2-1, with 9 bases fitting TRBD1. Germline-derived CDR1 and CDR2 are SGHNT and YENEEA. The J segment lost 0 bases and the V segment lost 5 bases, leaving 5 bases of the junction unmatched. This CDR3 is 16 amino acids long. The chain's CDR3 is CASSQDRGPSYNEQFF. The DNA for the CDR3 is TGTGCCAGCAGCCAGGACAGGGGACCCTCCTACAATGAGCAGTTCTTC.